This T cell receptor beta chain originates from a study of cytomegalovirus exposure and HLA in healthy donors. It was with 60 Vbeta and 13 Jbeta primers that the PCR ran. Data came from immunoSEQ multiplex PCR; TCRdb stores just in-frame clones and leaves some out. The sample lists 60,000 to 90,000 clones, around 84% occurring once. Looked up from germline, CDR1 is LNHNV and CDR2 is YYDKDF (reference sequence). Between the trimmed V and J ends, which lost 0 bases and 3 bases, there was a span of 12 bases. This CDR3 has 15 amino acids. This clone was observed once. Specimen: PBMCs. This chain connects TRBV15 to TRBJ2-7; D call uncertain. This sequence originates from a man in his 70s in good health and CMV-seropositive. This chain's CDR3 is CATSRDPGSRYEQYF. CDR3 in DNA: TGTGCCACCAGCAGAGATCCAGGTTCACGCTACGAGCAGTACTTC.